This TCR beta chain was obtained from a study of blood T cells in healthy people across ages. Findings and caveats of the study: Roughly linearly, TCR beta diversity per million T cells fell as age increased.

A second roughly 7 to 11 cycle PCR used barcoded and J-beta primers. TCRdb called the 5' RACE reads again in MiXCR, with one record for every CDR3 protein. The repertoire holds around 1,000,000 distinct CDR3 sequences, less than 25% seen once, with around 0.75% in the top ten. CDR3 length equals 15 residues. CDR1 is MDHEN and CDR2 is SYDVKM in the germline V gene. This clonotype was counted a few times. As yet, its antigen is unknown. The data were also submitted as part of a second study, on T cells of mothers and their children. This second report adds: Reads obtained per mother exceeded 9.5 million TCR beta CDR3 reads, with a few million obtained per child.

Sequencing used blood. This sequence joins TRBV28 and TRBJ2-5; perhaps TRBD2 as D (6 bases). The J call may be in error: the DNA end matches TRBJ2-7 better. This receptor was obtained from a girl aged 2 to 9 in good health. The CDR3 here is CASRELEGGPYEQYF. The CDR3 nucleotides are TGTGCCAGCAGGGAGCTTGAGGGAGGACCGTACGAGCAGTACTTC.